This T cell receptor beta chain emerged from a study of PD-1 blockade in classical Hodgkin lymphoma. Overall study context: The patients were dosed with nivolumab 3 mg/kg, infused intravenously every 2 weeks. Whole-study results and caveats: Before treatment, TCR diversity in newly diagnosed patients was reportedly lower than in healthy donors.

Time point reported: cycle 4 day 1 (C4D1), after six to seven weeks of nivolumab. Every patient experienced relapse after autologous stem cell transplantation, and brentuximab vedotin exposure varied. This clone was seen once. Its antigen is undetermined. The repertoire was sequenced with immunoSEQ multiplex PCR; TCRdb's copy has only in-frame clones and lacks some. The table lists about 17,000 clones, about 65% of them singletons. Trimming removed 6 bases from V and 8 bases from J, with 16 bases in between. Per germline, CDR1 SGHAT and CDR2 FQNNGV. This CDR3 is built from 14 residues. The gene calls are TRBV11-2 and TRBJ2-2; D unresolved. This sample comprised peripheral blood mononuclear cells (PBMCs), obtained before the fourth cycle of nivolumab. This sequence was found in a human donor with classical Hodgkin lymphoma. The CDR3 nucleotides are TGTGCCAGCAGTCCCACCCCATATTCGGGGGAGCTGTTTTTT. This translates into CASSPTPYSGELFF. Based on the CDR3 plus reference TRBV11-2 and TRBJ2-2, the full variable domain is EAGVAQSPRYKIIEKRQSVAFWCNPISGHATLYWYQQILGQGPKLLIQFQNNGVVDDSQLPKDRFSAERLKGVDSTLKIQPAKLEDSAVYLCASSPTPYSGELFFGEGSRLTVL.